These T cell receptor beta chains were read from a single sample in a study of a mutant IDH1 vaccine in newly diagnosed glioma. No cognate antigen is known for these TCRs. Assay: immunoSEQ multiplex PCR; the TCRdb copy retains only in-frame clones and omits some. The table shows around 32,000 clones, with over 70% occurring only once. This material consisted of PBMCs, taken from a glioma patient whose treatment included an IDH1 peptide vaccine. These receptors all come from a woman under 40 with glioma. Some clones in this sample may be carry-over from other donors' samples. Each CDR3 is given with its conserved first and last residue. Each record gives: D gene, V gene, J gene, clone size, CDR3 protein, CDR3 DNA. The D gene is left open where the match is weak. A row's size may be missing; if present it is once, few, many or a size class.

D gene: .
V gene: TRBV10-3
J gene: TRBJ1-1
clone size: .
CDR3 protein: CAIITDRTEAFF
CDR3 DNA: TGTGCCATCATTACGGACCGAACTGAAGCTTTCTTT

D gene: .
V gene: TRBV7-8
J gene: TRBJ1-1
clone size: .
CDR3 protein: CASSPIGQGYTEAFF
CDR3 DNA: TGTGCCAGCAGCCCTATAGGGCAGGGTTACACTGAAGCTTTCTTT

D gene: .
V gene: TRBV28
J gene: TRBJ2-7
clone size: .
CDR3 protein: CASSLRDGTREYEQYF
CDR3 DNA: TGTGCCAGCAGTTTGAGGGACGGGACAAGAGAGTACGAGCAGTACTTC

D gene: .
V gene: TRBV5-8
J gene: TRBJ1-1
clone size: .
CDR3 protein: CASSPWSREEAFF
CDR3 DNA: TGTGCCAGCAGCCCCTGGTCCAGGGAGGAAGCTTTCTTT

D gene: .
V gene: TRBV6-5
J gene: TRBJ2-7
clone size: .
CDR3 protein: CASSYRGSYEQYF
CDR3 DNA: TGTGCCAGCAGTTACAGGGGATCCTACGAGCAGTACTTC

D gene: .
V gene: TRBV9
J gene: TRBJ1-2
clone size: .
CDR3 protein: CASSVDRWSGYTF
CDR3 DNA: TGTGCCAGCAGCGTAGATCGCTGGAGTGGCTACACCTTC

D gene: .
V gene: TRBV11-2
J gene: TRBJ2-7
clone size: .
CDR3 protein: CASSSQMVNSYEQYF
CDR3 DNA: TGTGCCAGCAGCTCTCAGATGGTAAACTCCTACGAGCAGTACTTC

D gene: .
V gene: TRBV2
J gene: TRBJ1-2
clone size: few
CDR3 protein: CASTSTGTSYGYTF
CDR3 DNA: TGTGCCAGCACCTCGACAGGCACCAGCTACGGCTACACCTTC

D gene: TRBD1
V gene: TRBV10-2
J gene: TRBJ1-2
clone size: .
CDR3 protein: CASSERGLTNYGYTF
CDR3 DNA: TGCGCCAGCAGTGAGAGGGGGCTTACTAACTATGGCTACACCTTC

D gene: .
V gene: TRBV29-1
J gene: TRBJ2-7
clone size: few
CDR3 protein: CSAPWFGTGFYEQYF
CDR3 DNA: TGCAGCGCCCCTTGGTTCGGGACGGGGTTTTACGAGCAGTACTTC

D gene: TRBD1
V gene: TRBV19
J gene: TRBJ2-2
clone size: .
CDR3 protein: CASSLQGMNTGELFF
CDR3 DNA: TGTGCCAGTAGTTTACAGGGGATGAACACCGGGGAGCTGTTTTTT

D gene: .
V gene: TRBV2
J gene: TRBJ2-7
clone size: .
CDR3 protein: CASAGEAYEQYF
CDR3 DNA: TGTGCCAGCGCGGGCGAGGCCTACGAGCAGTACTTC